A selection of T cell receptor beta chains follows, all from one sample in a study of cytomegalovirus exposure and HLA in healthy donors. TCRdb keeps only in-frame clones here, not all; method: immunoSEQ multiplex PCR. The table lists 120,000 to 150,000 clones. The sample consisted of PBMCs. The origin of the receptors is a woman aged 45-65 years in good health and CMV-seronegative. Each CDR3 is given with its conserved first and last residue. D genes are given only for firm matches.

TRBJ2-1,14,.,TRBV7-2,CASSSQGSYNEQFF,TGTGCCAGCAGCTCGCAGGGCTCCTACAATGAGCAGTTCTTC
TRBJ2-1,15,.,TRBV27,CASRYGLESSGEQFF,TGTGCCAGCAGGTATGGTCTAGAATCATCCGGAGAGCAGTTCTTC
TRBJ1-1,13,.,TRBV28,CASSTPTFTEAFF,TGTGCCAGCAGTACCCCTACTTTCACTGAAGCTTTCTTT
TRBJ2-4,13,.,TRBV7-2,CASSLRGGNIQYF,TGTGCCAGCAGCTTAAGAGGAGGAAACATTCAGTACTTC
TRBJ1-3,14,.,TRBV7-2,CASSLARFGNTIYF,TGTGCCAGCAGCTTAGCCAGGTTCGGAAACACCATATATTTT
TRBJ1-1,12,.,TRBV6-5,CASVGGDTEAFF,TGTGCCAGCGTCGGGGGAGACACTGAAGCTTTCTTT
TRBJ1-2,13,.,TRBV28,CASSRSPNYGYTF,TGTGCCAGCAGCCGAAGCCCTAACTATGGCTACACCTTC
TRBJ1-1,15,.,TRBV7-2,CASSLGGVRNTEAFF,TGTGCCAGCAGCTTAGGGGGGGTTAGGAACACTGAAGCTTTCTTT
TRBJ2-7,15,TRBD1,TRBV7-2,CASRRDRDFSYEQYF,TGTGCCAGCAGGCGGGACAGGGACTTCTCCTACGAGCAGTACTTC
TRBJ1-5,14,.,TRBV28,CASSFRQGRQPQHF,TGTGCCAGCAGTTTTAGGCAGGGTAGGCAGCCCCAGCATTTT
TRBJ2-3,15,TRBD1,TRBV25-1,CASSEWTGRSDTQYF,TGTGCCAGCAGTGAATGGACAGGTCGGTCAGATACGCAGTATTTT
TRBJ2-7,15,TRBD2,TRBV5-1,CASSLASGGSYEQYF,TGCGCCAGCAGCTTGGCTAGCGGGGGGTCCTACGAGCAGTACTTC
TRBJ2-3,15,.,TRBV9,CASNRAANPTDTQYF,TGTGCCAGCAACCGAGCGGCCAACCCCACAGATACGCAGTATTTT
TRBJ1-5,16,.,TRBV5-6,CASTSTGLGSNQPQHF,TGTGCCAGCACCTCGACAGGCCTCGGGAGCAATCAGCCCCAGCATTTT
TRBJ2-5,14,.,TRBV30,CAWTPGQLLETQYF,TGTGCCTGGACACCGGGTCAGCTGTTGGAGACCCAGTACTTC
TRBJ2-7,15,TRBD2,TRBV14,CASSRASGVSYEQYF,TGTGCCAGCAGCCGGGCTAGCGGCGTCTCCTACGAGCAGTACTTC
TRBJ1-5,10,.,TRBV2,CAVGNQPQHF,TGTGCCGTCGGGAATCAGCCCCAGCATTTT
TRBJ2-1,16,.,TRBV6-1,CASSELDSRGYNEQFF,TGTGCCAGCAGTGAACTGGACTCCCGAGGCTACAATGAGCAGTTCTTC
TRBJ2-2,15,.,TRBV9,CASSLAGGDTGELFF,TGTGCCAGCAGCCTAGCAGGAGGGGACACCGGGGAGCTGTTTTTT
TRBJ1-6,14,TRBD1,TRBV13,CASSLGTAIQALHF,TGTGCCAGCAGCCTCGGGACAGCCATTCAAGCCCTCCACTTT
TRBJ1-3,16,.,TRBV7-8,CASSFGGTLSGNTIYF,TGTGCCAGCAGCTTTGGGGGCACCCTCTCTGGAAACACCATATATTTT
TRBJ1-1,15,.,TRBV6-1,CASTGQLGSVTEAFF,TGTGCCAGCACCGGACAGCTCGGCAGTGTCACTGAAGCTTTCTTT
TRBJ1-5,15,.,TRBV19,CASHSGQGTNQPQHF,TGTGCCAGTCATTCCGGGCAGGGAACTAATCAGCCCCAGCATTTT
TRBJ1-5,13,TRBD1,TRBV2,CASTTDRVGPQHF,TGTGCCAGCACTACGGACAGGGTAGGTCCCCAGCATTTT
TRBJ2-7,14,TRBD2,TRBV30,CAWSHLASGVVQYF,TGTGCCTGGAGTCATTTGGCTAGCGGGGTCGTGCAGTACTTC
TRBJ2-7,15,.,TRBV5-1,CASSFPREAGGEQYF,TGCGCCAGCAGCTTTCCCAGGGAGGCCGGCGGCGAGCAGTACTTC
TRBJ2-3,16,TRBD2,TRBV11-2,CASSTTSGTRTDTQYF,TGTGCCAGCAGCACGACTAGCGGGACCCGCACAGATACGCAGTATTTT
TRBJ2-5,14,TRBD2,TRBV6-5,CASSTWGREETQYF,TGTGCCAGCAGTACGTGGGGGAGGGAAGAGACCCAGTACTTC
TRBJ2-1,14,.,TRBV2,CASKEGSSYNEQFF,TGTGCCAGCAAGGAGGGGAGCTCCTACAATGAGCAGTTCTTC
TRBJ2-1,16,TRBD2,TRBV29-1,CSVEDSWRGSYNEQFF,TGCAGCGTTGAAGATTCGTGGCGGGGGAGCTACAATGAGCAGTTCTTC
TRBJ2-2,14,.,TRBV7-9,CASSLEDPARGLFF,TGTGCCAGCAGCTTAGAGGACCCCGCTCGGGGGCTGTTTTTT
TRBJ1-5,13,.,TRBV19,CASSVRVSQPQHF,TGTGCCAGTAGTGTCAGGGTTTCTCAGCCCCAGCATTTT
TRBJ2-3,18,TRBD2,TRBV19,CASSELAGIPLSTDTQYF,TGTGCCAGTAGCGAACTAGCGGGAATCCCACTCTCCACAGATACGCAGTATTTT
TRBJ1-1,14,.,TRBV18,CASSPTEQNTEAFF,TGTGCCAGCTCACCTACGGAGCAGAACACTGAAGCTTTCTTT
TRBJ2-7,13,.,TRBV28,CASIDSGNYEQYF,TGTGCCAGCATAGATAGCGGAAACTACGAGCAGTACTTC
TRBJ2-3,14,.,TRBV13,CASSPSDRDSAQYF,TGTGCCAGCAGCCCGTCAGACAGGGACTCGGCGCAGTATTTT
TRBJ2-3,16,.,TRBV18,CASSPDFHRDTDTQYF,TGTGCCAGCTCACCCGATTTCCACAGGGACACAGATACGCAGTATTTT
TRBJ1-1,14,TRBD1,TRBV7-2,CASTGQGGNTEAFF,TGTGCCAGCACCGGACAGGGGGGGAACACTGAAGCTTTCTTT
TRBJ1-2,15,.,TRBV28,CATVAGFRGSHGYTF,TGTGCCACCGTGGCAGGGTTTCGTGGTAGCCATGGCTACACCTTC
TRBJ2-5,14,TRBD2,TRBV5-1,CASSQRGSLETQYF,TGCGCCAGCAGCCAGCGGGGGAGCTTGGAGACCCAGTACTTC
TRBJ1-3,13,TRBD1,TRBV29-1,CSVGGTAGNTIYF,TGCAGCGTTGGGGGGACAGCTGGAAACACCATATATTTT
TRBJ2-7,15,.,TRBV9,CASSVETGYINEQYF,TGTGCCAGCAGCGTAGAAACAGGGTATATCAACGAGCAGTACTTC
TRBJ1-5,13,.,TRBV2,CASRGTGDQPQHF,TGTGCCAGCAGGGGTACGGGAGATCAGCCCCAGCATTTT
TRBJ2-1,13,TRBD1,TRBV5-4,CASSYTTGGEQFF,TGTGCCAGCAGCTATACAACAGGGGGAGAGCAGTTCTTC
TRBJ1-1,15,.,TRBV7-6,CASSLENLANTEAFF,TGTGCCAGCAGCTTAGAGAATTTGGCGAACACTGAAGCTTTCTTT
TRBJ2-3,13,.,TRBV30,CAWSEGGSATQYF,TGTGCCTGGAGTGAAGGAGGATCGGCTACGCAGTATTTT
TRBJ2-7,13,TRBD2,TRBV19,CASSIQGRGEQYF,TGTGCCAGTAGTATTCAAGGGAGGGGCGAGCAGTACTTC
TRBJ2-7,15,.,TRBV6-5,CASSYSPQGPYEQYF,TGTGCCAGCAGTTACTCCCCTCAGGGTCCGTACGAGCAGTACTTC
TRBJ1-3,14,.,TRBV2,CASRLGSSGNTIYF,TGTGCCAGCAGACTAGGTAGCTCTGGAAACACCATATATTTT
TRBJ2-5,18,.,TRBV7-9,CASSLAPVGSTYQETQYF,TGTGCCAGCAGCTTAGCACCTGTTGGGTCGACATACCAAGAGACCCAGTACTTC
TRBJ1-1,13,.,TRBV4-1,CASSQMGREEAFF,TGCGCCAGCAGCCAAATGGGACGGGAGGAAGCTTTCTTT
TRBJ1-6,16,.,TRBV19,CASSIDQGLTNSPLHF,TGTGCCAGTAGTATAGATCAAGGACTCACAAACTCACCCCTCCACTTT
TRBJ1-1,13,.,TRBV29-1,CSVGAQRGTEAFF,TGCAGCGTGGGGGCGCAACGGGGCACTGAAGCTTTCTTT
TRBJ2-7,15,TRBD2,TRBV19,CASSPSSGGIYEQYF,TGTGCCAGTAGTCCTTCTAGCGGGGGGATTTACGAGCAGTACTTC
TRBJ2-2,14,.,TRBV5-1,CASSSTEITGELFF,TGCGCCAGCAGCTCGACAGAGATCACCGGGGAGCTGTTTTTT